Sequencing of this TCR beta chain was carried out in a study of Graves' ophthalmopathy and Graves' hyperthyroidism. Study-wide findings and caveats: Also, most clonotypes expanded in the thyroid above 0.001 frequency appeared in blood.

The CDR3 covers 14 residues. Between the trimmed V and J ends, which lost 0 bases and 5 bases, there was a span of 11 bases. Germline V gives CDR1 SGHRS, CDR2 YFSETQ. The authors amplified TCR beta CDR3 regions from RNA transcripts. First-round RT-PCR with HTBI primers preceded a second-round multiplex PCR. TCRdb re-analysed the multiplex PCR reads in MiXCR, keeping a single row per CDR3 protein. Counted here are over a million distinct CDR3 sequences, less than 45% occurring once; the ten biggest clones make up over 8.5%. This clonotype was seen ten or more times. The antigen is not known. This receptor was obtained from an adult man with Graves' hyperthyroidism. Sequenced sample: peripheral blood or thyroid tissue (not recorded which). The chain combines TRBV5-1 with TRBJ1-2; D possibly corresponds to TRBD1 (5 bases). In DNA form, the CDR3 reads TGCGCCAGCAGCTTGGAGACGACAGCTTATGGCTACACCTTC. Translation gives CASSLETTAYGYTF.